This T cell receptor beta chain was obtained from a study of blood T cell repertoires in COVID-19. Overall study: In each case, the material was cDNA or gDNA derived from T cells, B-cell-depleted T cells, or PBMCs.

In the source study's methods: Estimation of nucleated cell counts was performed using reference gene primer amplification. The method was immunoSEQ multiplex PCR; TCRdb's version includes in-frame clones alone and lacks a portion of them. D and trimming come from the DNA, and the V and J calls and clone size come from that table. The top ten hold 4% to 5.5% of the sample, which has 150,000 to 200,000 clones, around 90% seen once. Germline-derived CDR1 and CDR2 are SGHNT and YENEEA. J gave up 1 base and V 6 bases, and 4 bases lay outside the gene matches. The CDR3 length is 15 residues. The gene calls are TRBV11-3 and TRBJ2-2; 8 nucleotides align to TRBD2. The origin of this receptor is a human donor in a cohort sampled during active COVID-19. The sequenced sample consisted of peripheral blood. CDR3 in amino acids: CASSPGGVNTGELFF. Here the CDR3 DNA reads TGTGCCAGCAGTCCCGGGGGGGTGAACACCGGGGAGCTGTTTTTT. The full variable domain, with the rest looked up from reference TRBV11-3 and TRBJ2-2, is EAGVVQSPRYKIIEKKQPVAFWCNPISGHNTLYWYLQNLGQGPELLIRYENEEAVDDSQLPKDRFSAERLKGVDSTLKIQPAELGDSAVYLCASSPGGVNTGELFFGEGSRLTVL.